This entry lists 8 T cell receptor beta chains sequenced from one sample in a study of T cell responses to AZD1222 COVID-19 vaccine. Sequenced by immunoSEQ multiplex PCR; TCRdb stores in-frame clones only, minus some. The table has 75,000 to 95,000 clones, roughly 90% seen once. This material consisted of peripheral blood, taken on day 0 of AZD1222 vaccination. The source is an adult in good health.

This rearrangement joins TRBV10-3 to TRBJ2-5, with D tentatively TRBD2 (7 bases). Germline V gene sequence: CDR1 ENHRY, CDR2 SYGVKD. This CDR3 is 14 amino acids long. Trimming left V 10 bases short and J 4 bases short, with 19 bases between. The CDR3 nucleotides are TGTGCCACCCTGGGGGGGGCAGGGCGAGAGACCCAGTACTTC. Its translation is CATLGGAGRETQYF.

This rearrangement joins TRBV19 to TRBJ1-5; no definite D call. V was cut by 3 bases and J by 7 bases, with 10 bases left in between. The CDR3 runs 13 residues. From germline, CDR1 is LNHDA and CDR2 SQIVND (reference sequence). DNA for the CDR3: TGTGCCAGTAGTATGGTTGGGGTGCAGCCCCAGCATTTT. This gives the protein CASSMVGVQPQHF.

The CDR3 DNA sequence: TGTGCCAGCAGCTTAGTCGCGGGAGACGAGCAGTACTTC. It encodes CASSLVAGDEQYF. This rearrangement joins TRBV7-8 to TRBJ2-7, with 7 bases fitting TRBD2. The ends lost 1 base at V and 5 bases at J; junction bases unmatched: 2. Germline-derived CDR1 and CDR2 are SGHVS and FQNEAQ. CDR3 length: 13 amino acids.

The CDR3 nucleotides are TGTGCCAGCAGTTTAGAGGGAAATTATGGCTACACCTTC. Translating gives CASSLEGNYGYTF. V is TRBV28 and J is TRBJ1-2; D call uncertain. Deletions cut 2 bases from V and 5 bases from J, with 9 bases between. The length of the CDR3 is 13 residues. Germline V gene data show CDR1 as MDHEN and CDR2 as SYDVKM.

The V and J genes are TRBV5-1 and TRBJ2-7, with TRBD1 identical over 11 bases. J was trimmed by 6 bases and V by 1 base; bases with no gene match: 9. CDR1 is SGHRS and CDR2 is YFSETQ in the germline V gene. The CDR3 covers 16 residues. This CDR3 reads CASSLPGQGVISEQYF. The CDR3, as DNA: TGCGCCAGCAGCTTGCCGGGACAGGGGGTAATCAGCGAGCAGTACTTC.

The count of this clone is one. The chain recombines TRBV7-8 with TRBJ1-5; D ambiguous. CDR1 and CDR2 from the germline V gene are SGHVS and FQNEAQ. Trimming left V 3 bases short and J 1 base short, with 7 bases between. The CDR3 sequence is 14 residues long. The CDR3 sequence: CASSFGYSNQPQHF. The DNA for the CDR3 is TGTGCCAGCAGCTTTGGGTACAGCAATCAGCCCCAGCATTTT.

This clone was seen once. The chain has TRBV25-1 and TRBJ1-5; a possible D gene is TRBD1 (6 bases). The ends were cut back, 7 bases at V and 5 bases at J, with 21 bases in the middle. This CDR3 is built from 16 residues. The V gene's germline CDR1 is MGHDK and CDR2 SYGVNS. The CDR3: CASNVRGQGRDQPQHF. The CDR3, as DNA: TGTGCCAGCAATGTCAGGGGTCAGGGCAGGGATCAGCCCCAGCATTTT.

In its sample, this clone was seen a few times. The J gene is TRBJ2-2, the V gene TRBV2, with D perhaps matching TRBD1 (6 bases). Germline lookup yields CDR1 SNHLY and CDR2 FYNNEI. Trimming took off 5 bases at V and 6 bases at J, with 13 bases between the two ends. CDR3 size: 14 residues. CDR3 sequence (DNA): TGTGCCAGCAGTCTCAGGGGCGAGTCCGGGGAGCTGTTTTTT. It codes for CASSLRGESGELFF.